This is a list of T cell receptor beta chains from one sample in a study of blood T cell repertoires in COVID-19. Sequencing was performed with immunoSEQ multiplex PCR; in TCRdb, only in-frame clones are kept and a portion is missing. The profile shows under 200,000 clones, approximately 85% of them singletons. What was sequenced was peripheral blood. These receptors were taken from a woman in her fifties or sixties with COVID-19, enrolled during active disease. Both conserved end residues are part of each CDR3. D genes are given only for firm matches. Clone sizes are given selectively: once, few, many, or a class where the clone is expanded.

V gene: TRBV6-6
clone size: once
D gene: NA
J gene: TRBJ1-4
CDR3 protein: CASSYPESPANEKLFF
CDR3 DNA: TGTGCCAGCAGTTATCCCGAGAGTCCGGCTAATGAAAAACTGTTTTTT

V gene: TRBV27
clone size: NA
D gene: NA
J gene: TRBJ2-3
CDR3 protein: CASSLPSGADTQYF
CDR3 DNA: TGTGCCAGCAGTTTACCCTCAGGCGCAGATACGCAGTATTTT

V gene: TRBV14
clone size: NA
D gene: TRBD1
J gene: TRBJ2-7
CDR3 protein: CASSPTGGGEQYF
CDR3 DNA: TGTGCCAGCAGCCCAACAGGGGGAGGCGAGCAGTACTTC

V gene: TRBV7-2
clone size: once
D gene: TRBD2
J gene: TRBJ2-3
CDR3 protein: CASSKLAGSSTDTQYF
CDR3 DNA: TGTGCCAGCAGTAAACTAGCGGGATCTAGCACAGATACGCAGTATTTT

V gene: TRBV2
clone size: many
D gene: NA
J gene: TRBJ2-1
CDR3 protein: CASSNTRTSYNEQFF
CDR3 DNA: TGTGCCAGCAGTAATACACGCACCTCCTACAATGAGCAGTTCTTC

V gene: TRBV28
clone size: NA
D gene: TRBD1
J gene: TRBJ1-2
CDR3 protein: CASSDTGQGNYGYTF
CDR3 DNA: TGTGCCAGCAGTGATACGGGACAGGGAAATTATGGCTACACCTTC

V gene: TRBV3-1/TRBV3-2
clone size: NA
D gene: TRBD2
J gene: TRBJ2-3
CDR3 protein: CASSRLAGEGDTQYF
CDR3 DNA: TGTGCCAGCAGCCGACTAGCGGGGGAAGGAGATACGCAGTATTTT

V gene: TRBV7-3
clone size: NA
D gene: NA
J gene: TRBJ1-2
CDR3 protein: CASSLTNGVGGYTF
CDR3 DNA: TGTGCCAGCAGCTTAACGAACGGAGTCGGCGGCTACACCTTC

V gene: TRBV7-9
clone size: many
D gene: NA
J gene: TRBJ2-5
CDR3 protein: CASSLQGSGETQYF
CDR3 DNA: TGTGCCAGCAGCCTTCAGGGTAGCGGAGAGACCCAGTACTTC

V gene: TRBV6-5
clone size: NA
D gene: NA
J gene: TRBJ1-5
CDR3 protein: CASSYDPRADNQPQHF
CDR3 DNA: TGTGCCAGCAGTTACGATCCCAGGGCCGACAATCAGCCCCAGCATTTT

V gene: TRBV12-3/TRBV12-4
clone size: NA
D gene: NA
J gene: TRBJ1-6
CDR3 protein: CASSFRGYALHF
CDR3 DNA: TGTGCCAGCAGTTTCCGCGGCTACGCCCTCCACTTT

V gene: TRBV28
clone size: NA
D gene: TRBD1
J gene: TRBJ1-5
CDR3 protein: CASGKAGGLDNQPQHF
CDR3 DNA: TGTGCCAGCGGCAAGGCAGGGGGGTTAGACAATCAGCCCCAGCATTTT

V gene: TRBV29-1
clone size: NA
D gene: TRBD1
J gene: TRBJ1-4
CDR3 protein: CSVGGTGSGLYEKLFF
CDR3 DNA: TGCAGCGTTGGAGGGACAGGGAGCGGTTTGTATGAAAAACTGTTTTTT

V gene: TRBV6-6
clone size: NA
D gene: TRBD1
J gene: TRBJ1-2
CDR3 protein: CASRLPGQGKAF
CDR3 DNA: TGTGCCAGCAGATTACCGGGACAGGGGAAGGCCTTC

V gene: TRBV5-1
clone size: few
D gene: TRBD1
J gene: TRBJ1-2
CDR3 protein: CASSLETGPPYTF
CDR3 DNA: TGCGCCAGCAGCTTGGAGACAGGGCCCCCCTACACCTTC

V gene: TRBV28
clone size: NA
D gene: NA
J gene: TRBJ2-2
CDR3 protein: CASSTPGHLNTGELFF
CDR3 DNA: TGTGCCAGCAGTACACCGGGACATTTGAACACCGGGGAGCTGTTTTTT

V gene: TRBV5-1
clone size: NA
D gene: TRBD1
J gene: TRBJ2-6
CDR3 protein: CASSSTGFSGANVLTF
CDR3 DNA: TGCGCCAGCAGCTCGACAGGGTTCTCTGGGGCCAACGTCCTGACTTTC